The 9 T cell receptor beta chains listed next were all sequenced from one sample in a study of blood T cells in healthy people across ages. PCR was performed a second time for about 7 to 12 cycles using a sample-barcoded 5' primer and a J-beta primer mix. TCRdb re-derived calls from the 5' RACE reads in MiXCR, one entry per CDR3 protein. Of some 670,000 distinct CDR3 sequences in the sample, under 65% were seen once. Material: blood. Every receptor here comes from a woman of 80 years or more in good health.

This clonotype was detected once. This clone may be a read error of a much larger clone one base away. The chain has TRBV12-3 or TRBV12-4 and TRBJ2-5, with 8 bases identical to TRBD1. The end of the DNA is better explained by TRBJ2-4, so the J call may be wrong. This CDR3 has 14 amino acids. The CDR3: CASSVQGEKNIQYF. The DNA of the CDR3 is TGTGCCAGCAGCGTACAGGGGGAAAAAAACATTCAGTACTTC.

This clonotype has a handful of counts. V gene TRBV12-3 or TRBV12-4 combines with J gene TRBJ1-1; 7 positions agree with TRBD1. V was clipped by 7 bases and J by 4 bases; unmatched bases: 12. This CDR3 spans 15 amino acids. The DNA of the CDR3 is TGTGCCAGCAATTTCCGACAGGGTGGGGTCACTGAAGCTTTCTTT. It specifies CASNFRQGGVTEAFF.

The chain carries TRBV7-9 and TRBJ2-1, with TRBD2 matching 9 bases. This CDR3 contains 13 residues. V lost 5 bases and J lost 10; bases outside the gene matches: 6. Germline loops: CDR1 SEHNR, CDR2 FQNEAQ (reference sequence). The CDR3 bases are TGTGCCAGCAGCCGGGGACTAGCCCGCGAGCAGTTCTTC. Protein: CASSRGLAREQFF.

This clonotype showed up many times. The gene calls are TRBV20-1 and TRBJ2-1, with D perhaps given as TRBD1 or TRBD2 (5 bases each). The CDR3 spans 13 residues. Trimming stripped 4 bases from V and 4 bases from J, with 11 bases between. CDR1 DFQATT and CDR2 SNEGSKA come from the germline V gene (reference sequence). CDR3 coding DNA: TGCAGTGCTACCCGGGACCGATACAATGAGCAGTTCTTC. The encoded protein is CSATRDRYNEQFF.

The chain recombines TRBV5-6 with TRBJ2-3; no reliable D call. This CDR3 has 11 residues. The V and J ends lost 0 bases and 12 bases respectively, with 8 bases between them. In germline, CDR1 is SGHDT, CDR2 YYEEEE. The CDR3 DNA is TGTGCCAGCAGCTTGGGACCCAAACAGTATTTT. Its protein is CASSLGPKQYF.

The sample holds a few counts of this clonotype. The chain couples TRBV9 to TRBJ2-5, with D unresolved. The CDR3 runs 14 residues. The germline V gene encodes CDR1 SGDLS and CDR2 YYNGEE. The V end was cut by 0 bases, the J end by 11 bases, with 17 bases between. For the CDR3, the DNA is TGTGCCAGCAGCGTAGGTCAGAGCTACAATGAGCAGTACTTC. Its translation: CASSVGQSYNEQYF.

This clonotype was counted between two and nine times. The V gene is TRBV12-3 or TRBV12-4, the J gene TRBJ2-3; weak D call: TRBD1 (6 bases). The V gene lost 3 bases and the J gene lost 1 base, with 8 bases spanning the gap. The CDR3 runs to 14 residues. The CDR3 here is CASSFWTGTDTQYF. In nucleotides, the CDR3 is TGTGCCAGCAGTTTTTGGACAGGCACAGATACGCAGTATTTT.

The V gene is TRBV5-6, the J gene TRBJ1-5; D gene unclear. The germline gives CDR1 SGHDT, CDR2 YYEEEE. The CDR3 has 13 amino acids. V was trimmed by 1 base and J by 6 bases, leaving 8 bases between them. CDR3 nucleotides: TGTGCCAGCAGCTTGACATATGGTCAGCCCCAGCATTTT. The encoded protein is CASSLTYGQPQHF.

This clonotype was detected ten times or more. The chain joins TRBV4-1 to TRBJ2-1; 10 bases map to TRBD2. This CDR3 is 19 amino acids long. Germline CDR1 is MGHRA and CDR2 is YSYEKL. V lost 0 bases and J lost 9; bases outside the gene matches: 17. The CDR3 DNA sequence: TGCGCCAGCAGCCAAGAGCCCCTGCGGTCTAGCGGGAGCGGGGGTGAGCAGTTCTTC. Protein: CASSQEPLRSSGSGGEQFF.